This T cell receptor (beta chain) was identified during a study of blood T cell repertoires in COVID-19. Overall study context: T cells, B-cell-depleted T cells, or PBMCs supplied cDNA or gDNA.

V lost 6 bases to trimming and J lost 1 base, with 10 bases between them. Germline CDR1 is SGHRS and CDR2 is YFSETQ. The CDR3 is 14 amino acids. The table came from immunoSEQ multiplex PCR; TCRdb's copy has only in-frame clones and leaves some out. The sample records about 310,000 clones, about 87% being singletons. The chain employs TRBV5-1 and TRBJ2-2; D not certain. Specimen: peripheral blood. This receptor was obtained from a woman in her forties or fifties who had recovered from COVID-19. CDR3: CASNNPGNTGELFF. The CDR3 DNA is TGCGCCAGCAATAACCCAGGGAACACCGGGGAGCTGTTTTTT.